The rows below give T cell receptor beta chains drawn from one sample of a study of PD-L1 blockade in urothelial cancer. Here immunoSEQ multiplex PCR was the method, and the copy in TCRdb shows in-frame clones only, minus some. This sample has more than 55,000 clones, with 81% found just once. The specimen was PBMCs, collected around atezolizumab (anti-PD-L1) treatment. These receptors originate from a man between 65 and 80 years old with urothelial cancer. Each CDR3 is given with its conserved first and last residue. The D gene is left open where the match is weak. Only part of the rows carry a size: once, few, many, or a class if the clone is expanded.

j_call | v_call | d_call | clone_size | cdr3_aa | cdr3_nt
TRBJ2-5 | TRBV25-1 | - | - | CASSEGGEVGETQYF | TGTGCCAGCAGTGAGGGTGGTGAGGTTGGAGAGACCCAGTACTTC
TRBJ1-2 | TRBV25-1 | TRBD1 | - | CASRTGGASNGYTF | TGTGCCAGCAGGACAGGGGGCGCATCTAATGGCTACACCTTC
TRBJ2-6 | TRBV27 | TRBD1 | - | CASSLGQYFSGANVLTF | TGTGCCAGCAGTTTGGGACAGTATTTCTCTGGGGCCAACGTCCTGACTTTC
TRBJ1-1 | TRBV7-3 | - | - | CASSLTTEKRDTEAFF | TGTGCCAGCAGCTTAACGACGGAAAAACGGGACACTGAAGCTTTCTTT
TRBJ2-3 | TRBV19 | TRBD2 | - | CASSWTSGTDTQYF | TGTGCCAGTAGTTGGACTAGCGGGACAGATACGCAGTATTTT
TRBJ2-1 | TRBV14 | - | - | CATQRGYNEQFF | TGTGCCACACAGAGAGGGTACAATGAGCAGTTCTTC
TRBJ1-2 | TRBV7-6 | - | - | CASSLESRNYGYTF | TGTGCCAGCAGCTTAGAATCACGGAACTATGGCTACACCTTC
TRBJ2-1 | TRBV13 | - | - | CAGSPRLAKNEQFF | TGTGCCGGCAGCCCGCGGCTAGCGAAGAATGAGCAGTTCTTC
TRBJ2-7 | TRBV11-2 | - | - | CASSLGAGSYYEQYF | TGTGCCAGCAGCTTAGGGGCAGGGTCCTACTACGAGCAGTACTTC
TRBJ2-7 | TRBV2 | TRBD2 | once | CASSRGLAGSDYEQYF | TGTGCCAGCAGTCGGGGACTAGCGGGATCGGACTACGAGCAGTACTTC
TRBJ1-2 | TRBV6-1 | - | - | CASSEGLANYGYTF | TGTGCCAGCAGTGAAGGACTCGCTAACTATGGCTACACCTTC
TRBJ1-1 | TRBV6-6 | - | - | CASSYALDSTEAFF | TGTGCCAGCAGTTACGCACTGGACAGCACTGAAGCTTTCTTT
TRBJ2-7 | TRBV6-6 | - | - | CASSYSSPYEQYF | TGTGCCAGCAGTTACTCGAGTCCCTACGAGCAGTACTTC
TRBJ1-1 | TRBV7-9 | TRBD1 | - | CASSLTGTGALKAFF | TGTGCCAGCAGCTTAACTGGGACAGGGGCATTAAAGGCTTTCTTT
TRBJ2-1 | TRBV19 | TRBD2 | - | CASSIASGIPYNEQFF | TGTGCCAGTAGTATAGCTAGCGGGATACCCTACAATGAGCAGTTCTTC
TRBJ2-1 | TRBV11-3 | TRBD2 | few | CASSAGLEIDEQFF | TGTGCCAGCAGCGCGGGACTAGAAATCGATGAGCAGTTCTTC
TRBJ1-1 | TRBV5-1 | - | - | CASSFNGGTEAFF | TGCGCCAGCAGCTTCAACGGAGGGACTGAAGCTTTCTTT
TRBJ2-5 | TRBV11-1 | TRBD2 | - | CASLGLAGEGETQYF | TGTGCCAGCTTGGGACTAGCGGGAGAGGGAGAGACCCAGTACTTC
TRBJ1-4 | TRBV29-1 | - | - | CSVDGGTTTNEKLFF | TGCAGCGTTGATGGAGGAACTACAACTAATGAAAAACTGTTTTTT
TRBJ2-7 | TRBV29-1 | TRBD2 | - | CSVETLAGVREQYF | TGCAGCGTTGAAACACTAGCGGGAGTACGCGAGCAGTACTTC
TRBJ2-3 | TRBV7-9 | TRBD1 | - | CASSVPGQGTQYF | TGTGCCAGCAGCGTCCCGGGACAGGGGACGCAGTATTTT
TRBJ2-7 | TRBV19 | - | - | CASSTGDSSSYEQYF | TGTGCCAGTAGTACAGGGGATTCAAGCTCCTACGAGCAGTACTTC
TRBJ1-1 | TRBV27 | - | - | CASSLDTLNTEAFF | TGTGCCAGCAGTTTAGACACTCTGAACACTGAAGCTTTCTTT
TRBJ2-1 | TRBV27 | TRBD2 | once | CASSSIAGGSNEQFF | TGTGCCAGCAGTTCCATAGCGGGAGGGAGCAATGAGCAGTTCTTC
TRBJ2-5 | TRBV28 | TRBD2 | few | CASSPLELAGTETQYF | TGTGCCAGCAGTCCATTGGAACTAGCGGGGACAGAGACCCAGTACTTC
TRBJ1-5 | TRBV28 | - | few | CASRPESGGSNQPQHF | TGTGCCAGCAGACCCGAATCGGGGGGTAGCAATCAGCCCCAGCATTTT
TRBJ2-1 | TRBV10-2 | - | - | CASRAGRKLNEQFF | TGCGCCAGCAGGGCGGGACGGAAACTCAATGAGCAGTTCTTC
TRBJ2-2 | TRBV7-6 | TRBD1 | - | CASRPQGAGGELFF | TGTGCCAGCAGACCTCAGGGGGCAGGCGGGGAGCTGTTTTTT
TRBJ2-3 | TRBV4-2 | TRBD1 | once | CASSQEQGETSTDTQYF | TGTGCCAGCAGCCAAGAGCAGGGGGAGACTAGCACAGATACGCAGTATTTT
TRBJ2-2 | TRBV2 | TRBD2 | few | CARGGLAGNTGELFF | TGTGCCAGAGGGGGACTAGCGGGAAACACCGGGGAGCTGTTTTTT
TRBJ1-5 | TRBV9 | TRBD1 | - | CASSVGGQLNQPQHF | TGTGCCAGCAGCGTAGGGGGACAGCTCAATCAGCCCCAGCATTTT
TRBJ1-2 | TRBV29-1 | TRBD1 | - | CSVGQGGYGYTF | TGCAGCGTTGGACAGGGTGGGTATGGCTACACCTTC
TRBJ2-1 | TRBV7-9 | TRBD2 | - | CASSLRASSGTYNEQFF | TGTGCCAGCAGCTTACGGGCGTCTAGCGGGACGTACAATGAGCAGTTCTTC
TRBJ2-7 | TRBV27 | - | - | CASSFQGFNYEQYF | TGTGCCAGCAGTTTTCAGGGATTCAACTACGAGCAGTACTTC
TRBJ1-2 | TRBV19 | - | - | CASSALDSGYTF | TGTGCCAGTAGTGCCCTAGACTCCGGCTACACCTTC
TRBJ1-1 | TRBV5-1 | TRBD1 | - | CASSYSGTVMNTEAFF | TGCGCCAGCAGCTACTCCGGGACAGTTATGAACACTGAAGCTTTCTTT
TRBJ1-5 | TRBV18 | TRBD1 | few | CASAGQGNGNQPQHF | TGTGCCAGCGCGGGACAGGGAAACGGCAATCAGCCCCAGCATTTT
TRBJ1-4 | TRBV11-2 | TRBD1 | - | CASNLNRGEKLFF | TGTGCCAGCAACTTAAACAGGGGTGAAAAACTGTTTTTT
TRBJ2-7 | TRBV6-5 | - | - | CASSYSMVRDTYEQYF | TGTGCCAGCAGTTACTCGATGGTTCGGGACACCTACGAGCAGTACTTC
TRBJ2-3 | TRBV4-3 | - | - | CASSLSGPITDTQYF | TGCGCCAGCAGCCTGTCGGGTCCTATCACAGATACGCAGTATTTT
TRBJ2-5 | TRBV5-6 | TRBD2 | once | CASSPRDSGGQETQYF | TGTGCCAGCAGCCCGAGGGATAGCGGGGGACAAGAGACCCAGTACTTC
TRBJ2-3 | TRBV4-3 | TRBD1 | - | CASSQTGTGAVDTQYF | TGCGCCAGCAGCCAAACCGGGACAGGGGCTGTAGATACGCAGTATTTT